These 28 T cell receptor beta chains originate from one sample sequenced in a study of shared clonotypes between healthy human individuals. Assay used: immunoSEQ multiplex PCR; TCRdb lists only in-frame clones, some missing. The sample contains some 480,000 clones, roughly 85% of which appear only once. Input material: PBMCs. Every receptor here comes from a middle-aged woman in good health. Some clones in this sample may be carry-over from other donors' samples.

This chain connects TRBV11-2 to TRBJ1-4, with 8 bases that match TRBD1. Losses at the gene ends were 5 bases for V and 7 bases for J; bases not matched to a gene: 12. This CDR3 spans 16 amino acids. Germline V gene data show CDR1 as SGHAT and CDR2 as FQNNGV. The CDR3 DNA sequence: TGTGCCAGCAGCCCCCGACGGGGGACAGGTGGTGAAAAACTGTTTTTT. It codes for CASSPRRGTGGEKLFF.

This clone appeared a few times. Other DNA sequences in this sample translate to the same CDR3. This chain joins TRBV2 and TRBJ2-2, with TRBD1 identical over 11 bases. The germline V gene encodes CDR1 SNHLY and CDR2 FYNNEI. The CDR3 sequence is 16 residues long. The ends lost 5 bases at V and 4 bases at J; junction bases unmatched: 6. The CDR3 loop reads CASSWTGGAGTGELFF. The CDR3 DNA reads TGTGCCAGCAGTTGGACAGGGGGCGCAGGCACCGGGGAGCTGTTTTTT.

This chain uses TRBV5-6 with TRBJ2-1; D is undetermined. CDR1 is SGHDT and CDR2 is YYEEEE in the germline V gene. The CDR3 spans 13 residues. V gave up 1 base and J gave up 4 bases, with 6 bases separating them. This CDR3 is CASSLTGYNEQFF. Written as DNA, the CDR3 is TGTGCCAGCAGCTTGACCGGGTACAATGAGCAGTTCTTC.

This rearrangement joins TRBV7-2 to TRBJ1-5; 9 bases fit TRBD1. V was pared by 10 bases and J by 4 bases, with 8 bases of the junction left unmatched. Germline V lookup: CDR1 SGHTA, CDR2 FQGNSA. The CDR3 is 14 amino acids. CDR3 residues: CATSTGGGNQPQHF. The CDR3 region has the DNA TGTGCCACCTCTACAGGGGGCGGTAATCAGCCCCAGCATTTT.

The gene calls are TRBV9 and TRBJ2-7; 12 bases fit TRBD1. The CDR3 consists of 15 residues. CDR1 and CDR2 from the germline V gene are SGDLS and YYNGEE. V lost 4 bases and J lost 2; bases outside the gene matches: 4. CDR3 in DNA: TGTGCCAGCAGCCCCCGGGACAGGGGGCCCTACGAGCAGTACTTC. It translates to CASSPRDRGPYEQYF.

In regard to this clone: This sample includes further DNA sequences coding for the same CDR3. The chain combines TRBV5-1 with TRBJ2-5; D is perhaps TRBD1 (6 bases). The germline gives CDR1 SGHRS, CDR2 YFSETQ. With 5 bases removed from V and 5 bases from J, the gap between germline ends came to 13 bases. CDR3 size: 13 residues. The CDR3, as DNA: TGCGCCAGCAGTGGGGGCCCCGGGGAGACCCAGTACTTC. Protein sequence: CASSGGPGETQYF.

The chain is built from TRBV7-9 and TRBJ2-7; possibly TRBD2 for D (6 bases). CDR3 length: 16 amino acids. V lost 1 base to trimming and J lost 2 bases, with 15 bases between them. Per the germline V gene, CDR1 is SEHNR and CDR2 is FQNEAQ (reference sequence). The CDR3 region is CASSLVWAGPPYEQYF. Here the CDR3 DNA reads TGTGCCAGCAGCTTAGTGTGGGCGGGACCCCCCTACGAGCAGTACTTC.

This chain joins TRBV27 and TRBJ2-1, with D perhaps matching TRBD1 or TRBD2 (5 bases each). The CDR3 loop spans 15 amino acids. Germline V gene lookup returns CDR1 MNHEY and CDR2 SMNVEV (reference sequence). V lost 5 bases and J lost 7, with 18 bases in between. The CDR3 spells CASSPMGLRVNEQFF. The CDR3 nucleotides are TGTGCCAGCAGTCCCATGGGGCTGCGGGTGAATGAGCAGTTCTTC.

The rearrangement joins TRBV28 to TRBJ1-3, with D possibly matching TRBD1 (6 bases). Trimming cost V 5 bases and J 0 bases, with 14 bases left between them. The germline V gene encodes CDR1 MDHEN and CDR2 SYDVKM. The CDR3 length is 16 residues. CDR3 bases: TGTGCCAGCAGTATCGCCGGACAGAGCTCTGGAAACACCATATATTTT. Protein sequence: CASSIAGQSSGNTIYF. The variable domain in full, with the rest retrieved from reference TRBV28 and TRBJ1-3, is DVKVTQSSRYLVKRTGEKVFLECVQDMDHENMFWYRQDPGLGLRLIYFSYDVKMKEKGDIPEGYSVSREKKERFSLILESASTNQTSMYLCASSIAGQSSGNTIYFGEGSWLTVV.

The V call is TRBV5-6, the J call TRBJ2-1; D unresolved. This CDR3 contains 13 residues. The ends were cut back, 4 bases at V and 7 bases at J, with 12 bases in the middle. The germline CDR1 and CDR2 sequences are SGHDT and YYEEEE. CDR3 loop: CASSGLRSNEQFF. The CDR3 nucleotides are TGTGCCAGCAGCGGGCTACGGTCAAATGAGCAGTTCTTC.

The chain is built from TRBV6-1 and TRBJ2-1; a weak D match, TRBD2 (6 bases). Germline loops: CDR1 MNHNS, CDR2 SASEGT. The germline V and J ends were trimmed by 0 bases and 8 bases, with 11 bases remaining between them. The CDR3 covers 14 residues. The CDR3, as DNA: TGTGCCAGCAGTGAAGCGGAGGGGAGTCATGAGCAGTTCTTC. Its translation: CASSEAEGSHEQFF.

The rearrangement uses TRBV2 and TRBJ1-1; 8 nucleotides match TRBD1. CDR1 is SNHLY and CDR2 is FYNNEI in the germline V gene. V was clipped by 10 bases and J by 3 bases; unmatched bases: 7. CDR3 size: 13 residues. The chain's CDR3 is CATTQDRDTEAFF. In DNA, the CDR3 is TGTGCCACCACCCAGGACAGGGACACTGAAGCTTTCTTT. Looking up the rest from reference TRBV2 and TRBJ1-1 gives the full variable domain: EPEVTQTPSHQVTQMGQEVILRCVPISNHLYFYWYRQILGQKVEFLVSFYNNEISEKSEIFDDQFSVERPDGSNFTLKIRSTKLEDSAMYFCATTQDRDTEAFFGQGTRLTVV.

The chain employs TRBV7-9 and TRBJ2-2, with 8 bases fitting TRBD1. Unmatched junction bases numbered 6, after V lost 2 bases and J lost 7 bases. Germline-derived CDR1 and CDR2 are SEHNR and FQNEAQ (reference sequence). This CDR3 has 15 amino acids. CDR3 loop: CASSLPQGASGELFF. The DNA of the CDR3 is TGTGCCAGCAGCTTACCCCAGGGGGCGAGCGGGGAGCTGTTTTTT. The entire variable domain, with the rest obtained from reference TRBV7-9 and TRBJ2-2, is as follows: DTGVSQNPRHKITKRGQNVTFRCDPISEHNRLYWYRQTLGQGPEFLTYFQNEAQLEKSRLLSDRFSAERPKGSFSTLEIQRTEQGDSAMYLCASSLPQGASGELFFGEGSRLTVL.

The rearrangement joins TRBV4-3 to TRBJ1-4; tentatively, D is TRBD1 (6 bases). The CDR3 spans 15 residues. CDR1 and CDR2 from the germline V gene are LGHNA and YSLEER. V dropped 3 bases and J dropped 5 bases, with 13 bases sitting between them. The CDR3 loop is CASSHVDRPNEKLFF. The CDR3 nucleotides are TGCGCCAGCAGCCACGTCGACAGGCCAAATGAAAAACTGTTTTTT.

V is TRBV30 and J is TRBJ1-5; D is unclear. CDR3 length: 12 amino acids. Germline lookup yields CDR1 GTSNPN and CDR2 SVGIG (reference sequence). V lost 2 bases and J 2 bases, leaving 4 bases between the germline ends. This chain's CDR3 is CAWSPGNQPQHF. CDR3 in DNA: TGTGCCTGGAGTCCTGGCAATCAGCCCCAGCATTTT.

This clone was observed many times. This sequence joins TRBV5-5 and TRBJ1-3; D is uncertain. V was pared by 1 base and J by 0 bases, with 11 bases between. The CDR3 sequence is 16 residues long. Looked up from germline, CDR1 is SGHKS and CDR2 is YYEKEE (reference sequence). CDR3: CASSLSKRSSGNTIYF. Written as DNA, the CDR3 is TGTGCCAGCAGCTTGTCCAAGCGGTCCTCTGGAAACACCATATATTTT.

The genes are TRBV2 and TRBJ2-7, with 8 bases identical to TRBD2. J gave up 1 base and V 7 bases, and 3 bases lay outside the gene matches. Germline values: CDR1 SNHLY, CDR2 FYNNEI. The CDR3 is made up of 13 amino acids. The CDR3 DNA reads as TGTGCCAGCATTGCGGGAGGATCCTACGAGCAGTACTTC. It encodes CASIAGGSYEQYF.

The gene calls are TRBV7-2 and TRBJ2-1; D is undetermined. This CDR3 has 14 amino acids. Germline CDR1 and CDR2: SGHTA and FQGNSA. Trimming shortened V by 0 bases and J by 8 bases, and 11 bases separated the two germline ends. Here the CDR3 DNA reads TGTGCCAGCAGCTTAGCGTGGGGTAGGCATGAGCAGTTCTTC. Residues: CASSLAWGRHEQFF. Supplemented by reference TRBV7-2 and TRBJ2-1, the full variable domain reads GAGVSQSPSNKVTEKGKDVELRCDPISGHTALYWYRQSLGQGLEFLIYFQGNSAPDKSGLPSDRFSAERTGGSVSTLTIQRTQQEDSAVYLCASSLAWGRHEQFFGPGTRLTVL.

The chain combines TRBV7-2 with TRBJ2-3; D unresolved. The length of the CDR3 is 12 residues. Trimming pared 2 bases from V and 6 bases from J, leaving 6 bases between. From germline, CDR1 is SGHTA and CDR2 FQGNSA. CDR3 in DNA: TGTGCCAGCAGCTTACGGTGGGATACGCAGTATTTT. Protein sequence: CASSLRWDTQYF. The whole variable domain, filled in from reference TRBV7-2 and TRBJ2-3, reads GAGVSQSPSNKVTEKGKDVELRCDPISGHTALYWYRQSLGQGLEFLIYFQGNSAPDKSGLPSDRFSAERTGGSVSTLTIQRTQQEDSAVYLCASSLRWDTQYFGPGTRLTVL.

The V and J genes are TRBV4-3 and TRBJ1-1; D call uncertain. The length of the CDR3 is 13 residues. Germline CDR1 and CDR2: LGHNA and YSLEER. Trimming took 1 base from V and 5 from J, leaving 8 bases between them. The CDR3 bases are TGCGCCAGCAGCCAAGTCGGACGGACTGAAGCTTTCTTT. Amino acids: CASSQVGRTEAFF.

The genes are TRBV7-9 and TRBJ2-5; the D gene is possibly TRBD2 (5 bases). CDR3 size: 13 residues. Germline V gene data show CDR1 as SEHNR and CDR2 as FQNEAQ (reference sequence). V was pared by 2 bases and J by 5 bases, with 9 bases between. The CDR3 DNA reads as TGTGCCAGCAGCTTAACAGCGGTTGAGACCCAGTACTTC. Translating gives CASSLTAVETQYF. Supplemented by reference TRBV7-9 and TRBJ2-5, the full variable domain reads DTGVSQNPRHKITKRGQNVTFRCDPISEHNRLYWYRQTLGQGPEFLTYFQNEAQLEKSRLLSDRFSAERPKGSFSTLEIQRTEQGDSAMYLCASSLTAVETQYFGPGTRLLVL.

This chain joins TRBV11-2 and TRBJ2-3; possible D gene TRBD2, 5 bases. The germline V gene has CDR1 SGHAT and CDR2 FQNNGV. V was trimmed by 7 bases and J by 6 bases, leaving 14 bases between them. The CDR3 contains 13 residues. The CDR3 nucleotides are TGTGCCAGCACCACATCGGGGTGGGATACGCAGTATTTT. This encodes CASTTSGWDTQYF.

This clone appeared once. The chain links TRBV19 to TRBJ1-5, with 8 positions matching TRBD1. Germline V gene lookup returns CDR1 LNHDA and CDR2 SQIVND (reference sequence). The CDR3 covers 16 residues. With V trimmed by 4 bases and J by 0 bases, 5 bases remained unmatched. CDR3 nucleotides: TGTGCCAGTAGTAATGGACAGGGATATAGCAATCAGCCCCAGCATTTT. Encoded protein: CASSNGQGYSNQPQHF.

This clone has just a few counts. J is TRBJ2-1 and V is TRBV5-1, with 9 bases identical to TRBD2. The CDR3 has 16 residues. Losses at the gene ends were 3 bases for V and 9 bases for J; bases not matched to a gene: 13. CDR1 is SGHRS and CDR2 is YFSETQ in the germline V gene. In DNA, the CDR3 is TGCGCCAGCAGCTCCACGGCGGGAGGGTATTTTGGTGAGCAGTTCTTC. This gives the protein CASSSTAGGYFGEQFF.

This clone was picked up one time. This chain connects TRBV10-2 to TRBJ1-1; 7 bases fit TRBD1. The germline gives CDR1 WSHSY, CDR2 SAAADI. The length of the CDR3 is 14 residues. V gave up 3 bases and J gave up 4 bases; unmatched junction bases: 5. Written as DNA, the CDR3 is TGCGCCAGCAGTGAAGGGGGCGTCAGCACTGAAGCTTTCTTT. It translates to CASSEGGVSTEAFF.

V is TRBV25-1 and J is TRBJ2-5; 10 bases align to TRBD2. CDR3 length equals 15 residues. Germline V gene data show CDR1 as MGHDK and CDR2 as SYGVNS. V was pared by 4 bases and J by 4 bases, with 6 bases of the junction left unmatched. CDR3 loop: CASSASGSGGETQYF. The DNA for the CDR3 is TGTGCCAGCAGTGCTAGCGGGAGTGGTGGAGAGACCCAGTACTTC.

The chain uses TRBV5-6 and TRBJ1-5; 11 bases are shared with TRBD1. Germline V gives CDR1 SGHDT, CDR2 YYEEEE. The CDR3 runs to 16 residues. Trimming took 4 bases from V and 1 from J; bases not matched to a gene: 4. The CDR3 reads CASSGGQGVSNQPQHF. The CDR3 DNA reads as TGTGCCAGCAGCGGGGGACAGGGGGTGAGCAATCAGCCCCAGCATTTT.

V and J are TRBV2 and TRBJ2-2; 8 nucleotides line up with TRBD2. Germline trimming cut 7 bases from V and 6 bases from J; bases unmatched to any gene: 10. Germline CDR1 SNHLY, CDR2 FYNNEI. This CDR3 region has 15 residues. DNA for the CDR3: TGTGCCAGCAAAATGGGACTAGGAGGGGCCGGGGAGCTGTTTTTT. It translates to CASKMGLGGAGELFF.